Following are 22 T cell receptor beta chains from one sample sequenced in a study of blood T cell repertoires in COVID-19. Measured with immunoSEQ multiplex PCR; TCRdb has only the in-frame clones, and not every one. The sample includes some 100,000 clones, 92% of them seen just once. What was sequenced was peripheral blood. These receptors originate from a man between 70 and 80 years old with acute or convalescent COVID-19.

V usage is TRBV19 and J usage is TRBJ2-1; weak D call: TRBD1 (6 bases). The CDR3 runs to 15 residues. Looked up from germline, CDR1 is LNHDA and CDR2 is SQIVND (reference sequence). With 4 bases removed from V and 2 bases from J, the gap between germline ends came to 12 bases. The CDR3 protein is CASSRAGATYNEQFF. The CDR3 region has the DNA TGTGCCAGTAGTAGGGCAGGGGCGACCTACAATGAGCAGTTCTTC.

This clone has only one observation. The gene calls are TRBV7-9 and TRBJ1-5, with TRBD1 as a possible D gene (6 bases). The length of the CDR3 is 14 residues. V was shortened by 1 base and J by 4 bases, with 8 bases between the two germline ends. The germline V gene has CDR1 SEHNR and CDR2 FQNEAQ (reference sequence). CDR3 protein: CASSLGGRNQPQHF. The CDR3 nucleotides read TGTGCCAGCAGCTTAGGGGGGCGAAATCAGCCCCAGCATTTT. Complete variable domain (other parts from reference TRBV7-9 and TRBJ1-5): DTGVSQNPRHKITKRGQNVTFRCDPISEHNRLYWYRQTLGQGPEFLTYFQNEAQLEKSRLLSDRFSAERPKGSFSTLEIQRTEQGDSAMYLCASSLGGRNQPQHFGDGTRLSIL.

V gene TRBV7-9 combines with J gene TRBJ1-2, with D maybe TRBD1 (5 bases). Germline assignment: CDR1 SEHNR and CDR2 FQNEAQ (reference sequence). This CDR3 comprises 13 residues. V gave up 5 bases and J gave up 4 bases, with 11 bases separating them. The CDR3 nucleotides are TGTGCCAGCAGCCAGGACACCCTCTATGGCTACACCTTC. This translates into CASSQDTLYGYTF.

With regard to this clone: Mismatch with germline at one junction end may stem from a read error. The rearrangement joins TRBV29-1 to TRBJ2-7, with 7 bases lining up with TRBD1. The germline CDR1 and CDR2 sequences are SQVTM and ANQGSEA. The CDR3 covers 15 residues. The CDR3 spells CSVEEGGQGEDEQYF. The CDR3 DNA sequence: TGCAGCGTCGAAGAAGGGGGCCAGGGTGAGGACGAGCAGTACTTC.

The chain links TRBV5-1 to TRBJ1-1; 7 nucleotides agree with TRBD1. CDR3 length: 15 residues. Losses at the gene ends were 0 bases for V and 9 bases for J; bases not matched to a gene: 11. CDR1 and CDR2 from the germline V gene are SGHRS and YFSETQ. CDR3 nucleotides: TGCGCCAGCAGCTTGGAAGGGGCAGGGGGAACTAAAGCTTTCTTT. This sequence encodes CASSLEGAGGTKAFF.

The chain uses TRBV28 and TRBJ2-5; TRBD2 aligns across 12 bases. The junction had 10 bases not matched to a gene; V was cut back by 3 bases and J by 5 bases. Germline CDR1 is MDHEN and CDR2 is SYDVKM. The CDR3 length is 17 residues. This CDR3 reads CASSLLPSGRAGETQYF. The DNA for the CDR3 is TGTGCCAGCAGTTTGCTACCTAGCGGGAGGGCCGGGGAGACCCAGTACTTC.

V usage is TRBV30 and J usage is TRBJ2-7; D gene ambiguous. Germline V gives CDR1 GTSNPN, CDR2 SVGIG (reference sequence). The CDR3 is 11 residues long. Trimming took off 6 bases at V and 3 bases at J, with 9 bases between the two ends. The CDR3 loop is CACGSHYEQYF. The CDR3 region has the DNA TGTGCCTGTGGATCCCACTACGAGCAGTACTTC.

V usage is TRBV15 and J usage is TRBJ1-4; a possible D gene is TRBD1 (6 bases). This CDR3 region has 15 residues. V was trimmed by 3 bases and J by 7 bases, leaving 15 bases between them. Germline CDR1 reads LNHNV; CDR2 reads YYDKDF (reference sequence). CDR3 DNA sequence: TGTGCCACCAGCAGGATAACAGGGATTGGTGAAAAACTGTTTTTT. Translation gives CATSRITGIGEKLFF. Using reference TRBV15 and TRBJ1-4 for the parts outside the CDR3, the full variable domain is DAMVIQNPRYQVTQFGKPVTLSCSQTLNHNVMYWYQQKSSQAPKLLFHYYDKDFNNEADTPDNFQSRRPNTSFCFLDIRSPGLGDTAMYLCATSRITGIGEKLFFGSGTQLSVL.

This clone was picked up a small number of times. The V and J genes are TRBV29-1 and TRBJ1-1; a weak D match, TRBD1 (6 bases). Germline CDR1 reads SQVTM; CDR2 reads ANQGSEA. V was shortened by 7 bases and J by 4 bases, with 13 bases between the two germline ends. The CDR3 totals 12 residues. This CDR3 reads CSALTGGTEAFF. The CDR3 DNA follows: TGCAGCGCTTTGACAGGAGGCACTGAAGCTTTCTTT. Together with reference TRBV29-1 and TRBJ1-1, the CDR3 gives the full variable domain: SAVISQKPSRDICQRGTSLTIQCQVDSQVTMMFWYRQQPGQSLTLIATANQGSEATYESGFVIDKFPISRPNLTFSTLTVSNMSPEDSSIYLCSALTGGTEAFFGQGTRLTVV.

The V gene is TRBV3-1 (or the pseudogene TRBV3-2), the J gene TRBJ1-2; TRBD1 matches 7 bases. The CDR3 is 15 residues long. The ends lost 7 bases at V and 4 bases at J; junction bases unmatched: 12. Germline values: CDR1 LGHDT, CDR2 YNNKEL (reference sequence). Here the CDR3 reads CASTPTQDRFYGYTF. The CDR3 DNA follows: TGTGCCAGCACACCGACTCAGGACAGGTTCTATGGCTACACCTTC.

This clone was found a few times. This chain uses TRBV4-3 with TRBJ2-3, with D possibly matching TRBD2 (6 bases). Germline V lookup: CDR1 LGHNA, CDR2 YSLEER. This CDR3 spans 18 amino acids. Trimming removed 0 bases from V and 2 bases from J, with 18 bases in between. The DNA for the CDR3 is TGCGCCAGCAGCCAAGACCTCCCTAGCGAGGATTACACAGATACGCAGTATTTT. Protein product: CASSQDLPSEDYTDTQYF.

This chain connects TRBV5-4 to TRBJ1-2; possible D gene TRBD1, 6 bases. V lost 4 bases to trimming and J lost 4 bases, with 14 bases between them. This CDR3 contains 14 residues. Germline V gives CDR1 SGHNT, CDR2 YYREEE (reference sequence). The CDR3 sequence is CASSVSGAPYGYTF. DNA for the CDR3: TGTGCCAGCAGCGTCTCAGGGGCTCCCTATGGCTACACCTTC.

V usage is TRBV15 and J usage is TRBJ1-6; TRBD1 might be the D (5 bases). Germline CDR1 is LNHNV and CDR2 is YYDKDF (reference sequence). With 5 bases removed from V and 10 bases from J, the gap between germline ends came to 18 bases. This CDR3 comprises 15 residues. The CDR3 region has the DNA TGTGCCACCAGCCTTAAGACCGACGGGGGATCACCCCTCCACTTT. Translating gives CATSLKTDGGSPLHF.

V usage is TRBV7-2 and J usage is TRBJ2-7, with a possible D match to TRBD1 (6 bases). CDR3 length: 15 amino acids. CDR1 is SGHTA, CDR2 FQGNSA, per germline. V lost 5 bases, J lost 2 bases, and 16 bases lay in between. The DNA of the CDR3 is TGTGCCAGCAGCATGAGGACAGCGAAACCCTACGAGCAGTACTTC. Protein product: CASSMRTAKPYEQYF.

This clone has just a few counts. This chain's CDR3 is CASSPPSGGDTEAFF. CDR3 in DNA: TGTGCCAGCAGCCCTCCTTCAGGGGGCGACACTGAAGCTTTCTTT. V is TRBV9 and J is TRBJ1-1, with TRBD1 identical over 8 bases. CDR1 SGDLS and CDR2 YYNGEE come from the germline V gene. The CDR3 has 15 residues. V trimming: 4 bases; J trimming: 3 bases; junction bases outside the gene matches: 8.

This chain connects TRBV18 to TRBJ2-5; 11 bases map to TRBD2. Trimming took 6 bases from V and 5 from J; bases not matched to a gene: 8. This CDR3 region has 15 residues. Germline CDR1 reads KGHSH; CDR2 reads LQKENI. CDR3 loop: CASSQLAGAGETQYF. The CDR3 coding sequence is TGTGCCAGCTCCCAACTAGCGGGGGCCGGGGAGACCCAGTACTTC.

The rearrangement uses TRBV12-3 or TRBV12-4 and TRBJ1-2, with a possible D match to TRBD1 (6 bases). With 2 bases removed from V and 8 bases from J, the gap between germline ends came to 12 bases. The CDR3 runs to 13 residues. The CDR3 protein is CASSLTGTQGYTF. CDR3 bases: TGTGCCAGCAGTTTAACAGGGACCCAGGGCTACACCTTC.

The chain employs TRBV19 and TRBJ2-5; D gene unclear. Trimming removed 5 bases from V and 7 bases from J, with 14 bases in between. The CDR3 has 13 residues. CDR1 and CDR2 (germline): LNHDA, SQIVND (reference sequence). The CDR3: CASSLSERRTQYF. The CDR3 DNA follows: TGTGCCAGTAGTCTAAGTGAGAGGAGGACCCAGTACTTC.

Remarks on this clone: Mismatch with germline at one junction end may stem from a read error. As DNA, the CDR3 is TGTGCTAGCAGCTTGGGGACAGCCTCCTACAATGAGCAGTTCTTC. Its translation is CASSLGTASYNEQFF. The chain employs TRBV7-7 and TRBJ2-1, with 7 bases matching TRBD1. CDR1 SSHAT and CDR2 FNYEAQ come from the germline V gene (reference sequence). This CDR3 is built from 15 residues.

J is TRBJ1-2 and V is TRBV5-1, with D tentatively TRBD1 (5 bases). Germline CDR1 reads SGHRS; CDR2 reads YFSETQ. V gave up 0 bases and J gave up 6 bases, with 15 bases separating them. This CDR3 is built from 15 residues. DNA of the CDR3: TGCGCCAGCAGCTTGGCCCTTGGGGGAGGGGATGGCTACACCTTC. Its translation is CASSLALGGGDGYTF.

The chain recombines TRBV25-1 with TRBJ2-1; 8 nucleotides align to TRBD2. The V gene's germline CDR1 is MGHDK and CDR2 SYGVNS. After removal of 5 bases from V and 8 bases from J, the junction contained 14 bases not matched to a gene. CDR3 length: 16 residues. The DNA of the CDR3 is TGTGCCAGCAGTCCCCTTCGAGCGGGAGAGTTCGATGAGCAGTTCTTC. This gives the protein CASSPLRAGEFDEQFF.

The genes are TRBV3-1 (or the pseudogene TRBV3-2) and TRBJ2-5; a weak D match, TRBD2 (6 bases). Trimming cost V 6 bases and J 5 bases, with 19 bases left between them. Germline CDR1 reads LGHDT; CDR2 reads YNNKEL (reference sequence). This CDR3 comprises 15 residues. Here the CDR3 DNA reads TGTGCCAGCAGGCTAACCCGGGGGAGTAGGGAGACCCAGTACTTC. Protein sequence: CASRLTRGSRETQYF.